The present TCR beta chain was sequenced within a study of cytomegalovirus exposure and HLA in healthy donors. About this clone: Its specificity is not known. Within the sample, other DNA sequences also encode this same CDR3.

Points from the study as a whole: The authors later found most CMV-associated TCR beta chains appeared HLA-restricted. In terms of immune exposure information, only CMV serostatus was available. Most of the TCR beta V segments (in an earlier analysis) were productive either about 90% or about 30% of the time.

PCR amplification relied on 60 Vbeta primers (plus 13 Jbeta primers). TCRdb's copy holds only in-frame clones and misses some; the assay was immunoSEQ multiplex PCR. The table shows about 94,000 clones, with about three quarters occurring only once. The sequenced material came from PBMCs. This sequence originates from a man aged 40-49 years in good health and CMV-seropositive.

DNA of the CDR3: TGTGCCAGCAGTTTAGGGACAGGGGGTTCCTACAATGAGCAGTTCTTC. Translated, it gives CASSLGTGGSYNEQFF. This rearrangement joins TRBV28 to TRBJ2-1; 11 bases align to TRBD1. V lost 2 bases and J lost 1; bases outside the gene matches: 1. Per germline, CDR1 MDHEN and CDR2 SYDVKM. The CDR3 spans 16 residues.